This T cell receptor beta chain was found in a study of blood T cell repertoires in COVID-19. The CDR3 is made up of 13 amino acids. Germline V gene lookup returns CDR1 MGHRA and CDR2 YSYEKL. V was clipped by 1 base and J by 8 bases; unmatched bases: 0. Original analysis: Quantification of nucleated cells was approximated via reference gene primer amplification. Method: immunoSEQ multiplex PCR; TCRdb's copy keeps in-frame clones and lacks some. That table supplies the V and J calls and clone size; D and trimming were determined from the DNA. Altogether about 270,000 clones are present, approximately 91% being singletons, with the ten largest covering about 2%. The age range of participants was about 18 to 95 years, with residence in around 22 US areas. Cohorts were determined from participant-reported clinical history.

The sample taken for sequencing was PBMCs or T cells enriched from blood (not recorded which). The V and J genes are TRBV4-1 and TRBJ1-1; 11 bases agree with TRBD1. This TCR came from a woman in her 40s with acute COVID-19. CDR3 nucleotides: TGCGCCAGCAGCCAAGGGACAGGGGGCGAAGCTTTCTTT. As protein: CASSQGTGGEAFF.